Following are 16 T cell receptor beta chains from one sample sequenced in a study of early T cells in non-severe SARS-CoV-2 infection. One entry per CDR3 protein, called by TCRdb with MiXCR from the 5' RACE reads. The data show around 19,000 distinct CDR3 sequences, with around 5% seen just once and approximately 5.7% held by the top ten. Sequences were obtained from whole blood. The receptors stem from an adult who was a healthcare worker with PCR-confirmed SARS-CoV-2 infection or an uninfected control (not recorded which).

This clonotype came up many times. The chain recombines TRBV28 with TRBJ2-1; the D call may be TRBD1 or TRBD2 (6 bases each). CDR1 and CDR2 (germline): MDHEN, SYDVKM. The CDR3 extends over 15 amino acids. The V and J ends lost 2 bases and 5 bases respectively, with 13 bases between them. CDR3 region: CASSLPRGLHNEQFF. The CDR3 DNA reads TGTGCCAGCAGTTTACCCAGGGGACTTCACAATGAGCAGTTCTTC.

This clonotype was counted ten times or more. The chain is built from TRBV19 and TRBJ2-1; 8 bases fit TRBD1. The CDR3 is made up of 15 amino acids. From germline, CDR1 is LNHDA and CDR2 SQIVND (reference sequence). V dropped 3 bases and J dropped 5; count of bases not matched to a gene: 6. DNA of the CDR3: TGTGCCAGTAGTATGAGGACAGGGAATGACAATGAGCAGTTCTTC. It specifies CASSMRTGNDNEQFF.

This clonotype was counted ten times or more. The chain couples TRBV7-2 to TRBJ2-6; no definite D call. This CDR3 spans 15 amino acids. The V end was cut by 4 bases, the J end by 0 bases, with 7 bases between. Germline V lookup: CDR1 SGHTA, CDR2 FQGNSA. The CDR3 DNA is TGTGCCAGCAGCTCCCCTAGCTCTGGGGCCAACGTCCTGACTTTC. Residues: CASSSPSSGANVLTF.

In its sample, this clonotype ranks as medium-sized. The chain is built from TRBV6-5 and TRBJ2-7, with D perhaps TRBD1 or TRBD2 (5 bases each). The germline CDR1 and CDR2 sequences are MNHEY and SVGAGI. This CDR3 comprises 15 residues. V lost 0 bases, J lost 1 base, and 10 bases lay in between. Here the CDR3 DNA reads TGTGCCAGCAGTTACTCGAGGGGACCATCCTACGAGCAGTACTTC. Translation: CASSYSRGPSYEQYF.

In this sample, this clonotype turned up a few times. This chain joins TRBV11-2 and TRBJ1-1; D gene uncertain. Germline V CDR1 and CDR2: SGHAT, FQNNGV. This CDR3 is 15 amino acids long. Trimming removed 2 bases at V and 0 bases at J, with 10 bases between. This chain's CDR3 is CASSLSLMLNTEAFF. CDR3 coding DNA: TGTGCCAGCAGCTTATCCCTCATGTTGAACACTGAAGCTTTCTTT.

Only a few counts were recorded for this clonotype. A much larger clone differs by one base, so this may be a read error. J is TRBJ1-5 and V is TRBV19, with TRBD1 as a possible D gene (5 bases). Germline V gives CDR1 LNHDA, CDR2 SQIVND (reference sequence). The CDR3 has 14 residues. The CDR3 spells CVSRLGVDYQPQHF. The CDR3 DNA reads as TGTGTCAGTAGGTTAGGGGTGGATTATCAGCCCCAGCATTTT.

This clonotype has at least ten counts. The chain is built from TRBV11-2 and TRBJ2-7; a possible D gene is TRBD1 (5 bases). The CDR3 is 15 amino acids. Trimming removed 10 bases at V and 7 bases at J, with 26 bases between. Germline-derived CDR1 and CDR2 are SGHAT and FQNNGV. CDR3 sequence (DNA): TGTGCCAACCCGGCTCCCTTGGCAGGGTTGAAGGAGCAGTACTTC. It specifies CANPAPLAGLKEQYF.

V usage is TRBV20-1 and J usage is TRBJ2-1; maybe TRBD1 (6 bases). The CDR3 extends over 11 amino acids. Per the germline V gene, CDR1 is DFQATT and CDR2 is SNEGSKA (reference sequence). Deletions cut 5 bases from V and 6 bases from J, with 8 bases between. The CDR3 DNA sequence: TGCAGTGCTTGGGACACCAATGAGCAGTTCTTC. Translating gives CSAWDTNEQFF.

This clonotype has more than one count but fewer than ten. V is TRBV5-1 and J is TRBJ2-7; D is perhaps TRBD2 (6 bases). V was pared by 0 bases and J by 0 bases, with 10 bases between. This CDR3 has 15 amino acids. Germline V lookup: CDR1 SGHRS, CDR2 YFSETQ. The CDR3 is CASSLGGLPSYEQYF. The CDR3 DNA is TGCGCCAGCAGCTTGGGGGGACTCCCCTCCTACGAGCAGTACTTC. Full variable domain (rest looked up from reference TRBV5-1 and TRBJ2-7): KAGVTQTPRYLIKTRGQQVTLSCSPISGHRSVSWYQQTPGQGLQFLFEYFSETQRNKGNFPGRFSGRQFSNSRSEMNVSTLELGDSALYLCASSLGGLPSYEQYFGPGTRLTVT.

This clonotype qualifies as medium-sized. This chain links TRBV5-1 with TRBJ2-3, with 8 positions matching TRBD1. The CDR3 covers 15 residues. V lost 3 bases to trimming and J lost 2 bases; unmatched junction nucleotides: 5. Germline V gives CDR1 SGHRS, CDR2 YFSETQ. The CDR3 reads CASSSGDRTTDTQYF. In DNA, the CDR3 is TGCGCCAGCAGCTCAGGGGACAGGACCACAGATACGCAGTATTTT.

The table lists this clonotype with many counts. The genes are TRBV20-1 and TRBJ1-2; D is possibly TRBD1 (5 bases). Trimming took 6 bases from V and 5 from J, leaving 25 bases between them. CDR3 length: 16 amino acids. Per the germline V gene, CDR1 is DFQATT and CDR2 is SNEGSKA (reference sequence). The CDR3 DNA sequence: TGCAGTGCCCCGCCCGCGGGGGGGATGGCGGGTTATGGCTACACCTTC. Its protein is CSAPPAGGMAGYGYTF.

The sample holds many counts of this clonotype. The chain carries TRBV7-8 and TRBJ2-7; D remains unclear. Per germline, CDR1 SGHVS and CDR2 FQNEAQ. The CDR3 spans 16 residues. The V end was cut by 5 bases, the J end by 2 bases, with 19 bases between. The CDR3 loop is CASSPRLQNPPYEQYF. CDR3 bases: TGTGCCAGCAGCCCCCGACTGCAAAATCCCCCCTACGAGCAGTACTTC. Full variable domain (missing parts from reference TRBV7-8 and TRBJ2-7): GAGVSQSPRYKVAKRGQDVALRCDPISGHVSLFWYQQALGQGPEFLTYFQNEAQLDKSGLPSDRFFAERPEGSVSTLKIQRTQQEDSAVYLCASSPRLQNPPYEQYFGPGTRLTVT.

This clonotype occurred many times. This sequence joins TRBV7-9 and TRBJ1-1; possible D gene TRBD1, 5 bases. Germline CDR1 and CDR2: SEHNR and FQNEAQ (reference sequence). This CDR3 has 13 amino acids. The V end lost 8 bases, the J end lost 6 bases, and 16 bases lay between the germline ends. The CDR3, as DNA: TGTGCCAGCCATGGGCCGGGGCTTGCTGAAGCTTTCTTT. The encoded protein is CASHGPGLAEAFF.

J is TRBJ2-2 and V is TRBV5-1, with D maybe TRBD1 (6 bases). This CDR3 region has 16 residues. Trimming left V 1 base short and J 4 bases short, with 14 bases between. Germline V gene sequence: CDR1 SGHRS, CDR2 YFSETQ. The CDR3 loop reads CASSLWGTYSTGELFF. For the CDR3, the DNA is TGCGCCAGCAGCTTGTGGGGGACATACAGCACCGGGGAGCTGTTTTTT.

This clonotype was counted ten times or more. The chain carries TRBV27 and TRBJ1-1; perhaps TRBD1 as D (5 bases). Germline V gene data show CDR1 as MNHEY and CDR2 as SMNVEV (reference sequence). V was shortened by 1 base and J by 4 bases, with 10 bases between the two germline ends. The CDR3 totals 14 residues. CDR3 bases: TGTGCCAGCAGTTTATATCCAGGGCTCACTGAAGCTTTCTTT. It specifies CASSLYPGLTEAFF.

Details on this clonotype: A clone one base away is much larger, so this may be a read error. The chain has TRBV5-1 and TRBJ2-3, with 9 positions matching TRBD2. Germline V lookup: CDR1 SGHRS, CDR2 YFSETQ. The CDR3 contains 20 residues. J lost 4 bases, V lost 0 bases, and 18 bases had no gene match. For the CDR3, the DNA is TGCGCCAGCAGCTTGGGAAGTAGCGGGGGCGCCTCCCGTATCTCAGATACGCAGTATTTT. Translation gives CASSLGSSGGASRISDTQYF.